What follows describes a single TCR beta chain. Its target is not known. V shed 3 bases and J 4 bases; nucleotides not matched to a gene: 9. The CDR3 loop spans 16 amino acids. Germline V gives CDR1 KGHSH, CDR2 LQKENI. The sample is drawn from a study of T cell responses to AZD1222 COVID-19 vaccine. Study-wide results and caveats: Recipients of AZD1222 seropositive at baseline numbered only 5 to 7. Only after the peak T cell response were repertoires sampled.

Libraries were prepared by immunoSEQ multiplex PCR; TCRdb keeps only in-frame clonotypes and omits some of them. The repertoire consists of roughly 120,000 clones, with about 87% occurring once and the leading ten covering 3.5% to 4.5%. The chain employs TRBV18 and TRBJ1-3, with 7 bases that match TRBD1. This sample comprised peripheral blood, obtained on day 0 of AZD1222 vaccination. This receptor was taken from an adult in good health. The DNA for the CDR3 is TGTGCCAGCTCACCCGGACAGGCGATGGGAGGAAACACCATATATTTT. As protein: CASSPGQAMGGNTIYF.